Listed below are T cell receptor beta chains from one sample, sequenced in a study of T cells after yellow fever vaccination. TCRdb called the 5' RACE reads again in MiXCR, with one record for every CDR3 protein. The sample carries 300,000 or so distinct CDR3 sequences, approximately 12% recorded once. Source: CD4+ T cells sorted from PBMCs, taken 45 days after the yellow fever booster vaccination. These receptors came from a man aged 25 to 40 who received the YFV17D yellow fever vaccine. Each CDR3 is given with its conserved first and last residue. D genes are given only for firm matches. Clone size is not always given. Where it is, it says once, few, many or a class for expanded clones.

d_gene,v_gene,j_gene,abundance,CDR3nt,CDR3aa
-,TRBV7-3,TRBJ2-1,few,TGTGCCAGCAGCTTAGGTAGGATCAGCTACAATGAGCAGTTCTTC,CASSLGRISYNEQFF
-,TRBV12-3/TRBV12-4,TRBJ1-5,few,TGTGCCAGCATGGTGGACAGCAATCAGCCCCAGCATTTT,CASMVDSNQPQHF
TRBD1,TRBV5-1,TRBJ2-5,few,TGCGCCAGCAGCCACGGGACAGCGCAAGAGACCCAGTACTTC,CASSHGTAQETQYF
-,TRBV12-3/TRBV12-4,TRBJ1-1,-,TGTGCCAGCAGTGCAATTGACAAGAACACTGAAGCTTTCTTT,CASSAIDKNTEAFF
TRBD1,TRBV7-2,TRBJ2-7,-,TGTGCCAGCAGCGCAAGGACAGGGGGCGAGTCCGAGCAGTACTTC,CASSARTGGESEQYF
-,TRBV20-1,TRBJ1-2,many,TGCAGTGCTCCGAATCCCCGGGCACATGGCTACACCTTC,CSAPNPRAHGYTF
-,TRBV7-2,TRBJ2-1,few,TGTGCCAGCAGCTTAGCAAGAGTGAGCTCCTACAATGAGCAGTTCTTC,CASSLARVSSYNEQFF
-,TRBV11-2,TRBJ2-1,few,TGTGCCAGCAAGGGCCTTATCAATGAGCAGTTCTTC,CASKGLINEQFF
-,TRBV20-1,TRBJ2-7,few,TGCAGTGCTAGAGAAGATCGGGGCGAGCAGTACTTC,CSAREDRGEQYF
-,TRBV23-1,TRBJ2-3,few,TGCGCCAGCAGTCAATTAGGCAGCCTAAGCACAGATACGCAGTATTTT,CASSQLGSLSTDTQYF
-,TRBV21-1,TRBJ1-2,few,TGTGCCAGCAGCATGCTGGATAACTATGGCTACACCTTC,CASSMLDNYGYTF
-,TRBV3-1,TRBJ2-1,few,TGTGCCAGCAGCCCCCGTCGTTCGAGCGGCACGTTCTTC,CASSPRRSSGTFF
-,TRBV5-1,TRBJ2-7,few,TGCGCCAGCAGAGGACAGAGTTTCGACTCCTACGAGCAGTACTTC,CASRGQSFDSYEQYF
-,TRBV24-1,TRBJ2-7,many,TGTGCCACCAGTGATGGAGGAAAGAACTACGAGCAGTACTTC,CATSDGGKNYEQYF
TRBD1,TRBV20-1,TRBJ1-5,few,TGCAGTGCCGAACAGGGGGCAGGCAATCAGCCCCAGCATTTT,CSAEQGAGNQPQHF
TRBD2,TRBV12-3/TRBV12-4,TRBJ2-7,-,TGTGCCAGCAGTCTACCGGGACTAGCGGGTTACGAGCAGTACTTC,CASSLPGLAGYEQYF
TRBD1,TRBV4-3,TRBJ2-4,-,TGCGCCAGCAGCCAAGATATATACAGGGGTGAGATCGAAAACATTCAGTACTTC,CASSQDIYRGEIENIQYF
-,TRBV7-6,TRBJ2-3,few,TGTGCCAGCAGCTTATCAGGGTTCGCAGATACGCAGTATTTT,CASSLSGFADTQYF
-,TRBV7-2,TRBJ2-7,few,TGTGCCAGCAGCTACGGGCAGAACTACGAGCAGTACTTC,CASSYGQNYEQYF
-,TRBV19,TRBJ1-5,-,TGTGCCAGTAGAAGAGAGGGGGATAGCAATCAGCCCCAGCATTTT,CASRREGDSNQPQHF
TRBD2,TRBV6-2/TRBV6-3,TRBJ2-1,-,TGTGCCAGCAGTCCGGGACTAGGGCCCCAGTTCTTC,CASSPGLGPQFF
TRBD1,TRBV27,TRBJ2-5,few,TGTGCCAGCAGTACCCCCCGGACAGGAAAAGAGACCCAGTACTTC,CASSTPRTGKETQYF
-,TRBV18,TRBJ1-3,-,TGTGCCAGCTCACACTCCCATCCCGTTTTAGCGATGGACACCATATATTTT,CASSHSHPVLAMDTIYF
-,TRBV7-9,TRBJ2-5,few,TGTGCCAGCAGTTCTAAGTCCGGGCACAGCCAAGAGACCCAGTACTTC,CASSSKSGHSQETQYF
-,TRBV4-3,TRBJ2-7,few,TGCGCCAGCAGCCAAGGACCGGACTACCGGTACGAGCAGTACTTC,CASSQGPDYRYEQYF
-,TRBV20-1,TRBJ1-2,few,TGCAGTGCCTTAAGTGGGACCCGGGGAGGCTACACCTTC,CSALSGTRGGYTF
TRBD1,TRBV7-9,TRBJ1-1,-,TGTGCCAGCAGCAGACAACGGACAGGGTTCGAAGCTTTCTTT,CASSRQRTGFEAFF
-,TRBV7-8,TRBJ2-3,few,TGTGCCAGCAGCTTAGCGTTCACAGATACGCAGTATTTT,CASSLAFTDTQYF
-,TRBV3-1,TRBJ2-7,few,TGTGCCAGCAGCCAACAAGGACAAGCCTACGAGCAGTACTTC,CASSQQGQAYEQYF
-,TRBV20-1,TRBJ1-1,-,TGCAGTGCTAGTTTAAATAGGGGCAACACTGAAGCTTTCTTT,CSASLNRGNTEAFF
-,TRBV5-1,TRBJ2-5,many,TGCGCCAGCAGCTTGGAAGGGGCGGAGACCCAGTACTTC,CASSLEGAETQYF
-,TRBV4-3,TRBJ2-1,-,TGCGCCAGCAGCCAAGATTCCAGGAGCTCCTACAATGAGCAGTTCTTC,CASSQDSRSSYNEQFF
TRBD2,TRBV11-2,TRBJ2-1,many,TGTGCCAGCAGCTTCCGGACTAGCAGTGAGCAGTTCTTC,CASSFRTSSEQFF
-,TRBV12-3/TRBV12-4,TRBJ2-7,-,TGTGCCAGCGGGTACCAGCGGAACGCCTACGAGCAGTACTTC,CASGYQRNAYEQYF
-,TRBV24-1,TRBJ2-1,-,TGTGCCACCAGTGCCCGGGACCCGGGGTACAATGAGCAGTTCTTC,CATSARDPGYNEQFF
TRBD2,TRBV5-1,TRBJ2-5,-,TGCGCCAGCAGCCCGACCGTGACTAGCCTTGAGACCCAGTACTTC,CASSPTVTSLETQYF
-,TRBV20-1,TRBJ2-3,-,TGCAGTGCTAGTCCAGGATCTTCTAGCACAGATACGCAGTATTTT,CSASPGSSSTDTQYF
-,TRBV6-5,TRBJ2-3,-,TGTGCCAGCAGTTACCGGTGCGGGACTAGCACAGATACGCAGTATTTT,CASSYRCGTSTDTQYF
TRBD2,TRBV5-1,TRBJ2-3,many,TGCGCCAGCAGCTTGCAGGGACTAGCGGGGACGGATACGCAGTATTTT,CASSLQGLAGTDTQYF
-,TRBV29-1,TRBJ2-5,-,TGCAGCGGTCGACGGATCCAAGAGACCCAGTACTTC,CSGRRIQETQYF
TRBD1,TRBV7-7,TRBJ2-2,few,TGTGCTAGCAGCTTCATATCAGGGGGCGCGGACACCGGGGAGCTGTTTTTT,CASSFISGGADTGELFF
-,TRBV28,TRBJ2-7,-,TGTGCCAGCACTCCGGGATCACAGTACGAGCAGTACTTC,CASTPGSQYEQYF
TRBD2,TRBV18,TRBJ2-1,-,TGTGCCAGCTCGCAACAGCGACTAGCGGGAGCCAATGAGCAGTTCTTC,CASSQQRLAGANEQFF
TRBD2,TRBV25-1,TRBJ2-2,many,TGTGCCAGCAGTTCTCGCCCGGGGGGGTCGAACACCGGGGAGCTGTTTTTT,CASSSRPGGSNTGELFF
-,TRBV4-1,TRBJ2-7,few,TGCGCCAGCAGCTCCGCCTGGGGTTACGAGCAGTACTTC,CASSSAWGYEQYF
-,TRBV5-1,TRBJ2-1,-,TGCGCCAGCAGCTTGGGCCCCCAGGGCACATACAATGAGCAGTTCTTC,CASSLGPQGTYNEQFF
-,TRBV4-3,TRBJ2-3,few,TGCGCCAGCAGCCAAGATATGGCGGGGTCAGATACGCAGTATTTT,CASSQDMAGSDTQYF
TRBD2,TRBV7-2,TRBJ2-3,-,TGTGCCAGCAGCTTCCTAGCGGGATCCCCCACAGATACGCAGTATTTT,CASSFLAGSPTDTQYF
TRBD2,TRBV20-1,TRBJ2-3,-,TGCAGTGCTAGGGACGGGGGGGGATTAAAGGCTCTAAGCACAGATACGCAGTATTTT,CSARDGGGLKALSTDTQYF
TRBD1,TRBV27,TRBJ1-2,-,TGTGCCAGCAGTTCGAACCTGGACAGGTCATATGGCTACACCTTC,CASSSNLDRSYGYTF
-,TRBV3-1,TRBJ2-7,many,TGTGCCAGCAGCCGAGGGGGGGACAGGAGCTACGAGCAGTACTTC,CASSRGGDRSYEQYF
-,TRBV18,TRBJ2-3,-,TGTGCCAGCTCACCACTTAGTCCCACAGATACGCAGTATTTT,CASSPLSPTDTQYF
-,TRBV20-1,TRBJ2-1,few,TGCAGTGCCCTGCGCATCGGACTAAACAATGAGCAGTTCTTC,CSALRIGLNNEQFF
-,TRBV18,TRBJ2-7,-,TGTGCCAGCTCACCACGGGACTTCTACGAGCAGTACTTC,CASSPRDFYEQYF